These 14 T cell receptor beta chains share one sample of origin, sequenced in a study of regulatory T cells. Study observations and caveats: Hydrophobic residues at CDR3 positions 6 and 7 were enriched in conventional CD4+ T cells of CD3G-deficient patients.

These receptors are not linked to any known antigen. The PCR used 52 TRBV and 13 TRBJ primers. Data came from immunoSEQ multiplex PCR; TCRdb stores just in-frame clones and leaves some out. Here the sample spans tens of thousands of clones, around 89% being singletons. The sequenced sample consisted of conventional CD4+ T cells sorted from blood. The receptors were sampled from a young adult with CD3G deficiency.

CDR3 amino acids: CASRGSGHSTDTQYF. The CDR3 coding sequence is TGCGCCAGCAGGGGTAGCGGACATAGCACAGATACGCAGTATTTT. The genes are TRBV5-1 and TRBJ2-3; a possible D gene is TRBD2 (6 bases). Germline V gene sequence: CDR1 SGHRS, CDR2 YFSETQ. This CDR3 region has 15 residues. Trimming took 5 bases from V and 0 from J, leaving 13 bases between them.

This clone was counted between two and nine times. The gene calls are TRBV12-5 and TRBJ2-7; weak D call: TRBD1 (5 bases). The ends were cut back, 4 bases at V and 3 bases at J, with 7 bases in the middle. Germline V lookup: CDR1 LGHNT, CDR2 FRNRAP. This CDR3 contains 12 residues. CDR3 nucleotide sequence: TGTGCTAGTGGTTCAGGGCACTACGAGCAGTACTTC. It yields the protein CASGSGHYEQYF.

The chain uses TRBV28 and TRBJ2-7; 7 bases are shared with TRBD2. V shed 3 bases, J shed 3 bases, and the junction held 5 bases outside the gene matches. The CDR3 consists of 14 residues. Germline V gene data show CDR1 as MDHEN and CDR2 as SYDVKM. The DNA of the CDR3 is TGTGCCAGCAGTTTTAAAGCGGGAAGCTACGAGCAGTACTTC. Translating it yields CASSFKAGSYEQYF.

This chain links TRBV5-1 with TRBJ2-3; 9 bases match TRBD2. CDR1 is SGHRS and CDR2 is YFSETQ in the germline V gene. The CDR3 is 15 amino acids. Trimming took 2 bases from V and 2 from J; bases not matched to a gene: 3. CDR3 bases: TGCGCCAGCAGCTTCCTAGCGGGGCCCACAGATACGCAGTATTTT. Its translation: CASSFLAGPTDTQYF.

Sample share makes this clone large. This rearrangement joins TRBV13 to TRBJ2-6; maybe TRBD2 (6 bases). Between the trimmed V and J ends, which lost 2 bases and 2 bases, there was a span of 7 bases. CDR1 and CDR2 (germline): PRHDT, FYEKMQ (reference sequence). The CDR3 covers 15 residues. The CDR3 here is CASSLSGAGANVLTF. For the CDR3, the DNA is TGTGCCAGCAGCTTATCGGGGGCTGGGGCCAACGTCCTGACTTTC.

V usage is TRBV28 and J usage is TRBJ2-1, with D unclear. Germline lookup yields CDR1 MDHEN and CDR2 SYDVKM. This CDR3 comprises 14 residues. Trimming removed 5 bases at V and 3 bases at J, with 11 bases between. CDR3 residues: CASSPTGIYNEQFF. The CDR3 coding sequence is TGTGCCAGCAGTCCTACCGGTATCTACAATGAGCAGTTCTTC.

The chain links TRBV18 to TRBJ1-6; D possibly corresponds to TRBD1 (5 bases). The germline CDR1 and CDR2 sequences are KGHSH and LQKENI. V was trimmed by 3 bases and J by 10 bases, leaving 34 bases between them. This CDR3 contains 21 residues. The CDR3: CASSPPEELPAGQTNESPLHF. CDR3 DNA: TGTGCCAGCTCACCGCCTGAGGAGCTCCCGGCGGGGCAGACAAACGAATCACCCCTCCACTTT.

This rearrangement joins TRBV19 to TRBJ1-1, with D hard to call. The germline V gene has CDR1 LNHDA and CDR2 SQIVND (reference sequence). V shed 2 bases and J shed 5 bases, with 12 bases lying between them. CDR3 length: 14 residues. CDR3 in DNA: TGTGCCAGTAGTATAACCGGCGGCCGAACTGAAGCTTTCTTT. As protein: CASSITGGRTEAFF.

The chain recombines TRBV28 with TRBJ1-1, with TRBD1 matching 7 bases. The CDR3 is 13 amino acids. The trim removed 6 bases at V and 8 bases at J, leaving 9 bases unmatched. CDR1 and CDR2 (germline): MDHEN, SYDVKM. The CDR3 spells CASRPGGAWEAFF. The CDR3 DNA follows: TGTGCCAGCAGACCAGGGGGGGCTTGGGAAGCTTTCTTT. Using reference TRBV28 and TRBJ1-1 for the parts outside the CDR3, the full variable domain is DVKVTQSSRYLVKRTGEKVFLECVQDMDHENMFWYRQDPGLGLRLIYFSYDVKMKEKGDIPEGYSVSREKKERFSLILESASTNQTSMYLCASRPGGAWEAFFGQGTRLTVV.

This rearrangement joins TRBV5-1 to TRBJ1-1; D possibly corresponds to TRBD1 (6 bases). The germline V gene encodes CDR1 SGHRS and CDR2 YFSETQ. V lost 3 bases to trimming and J lost 5 bases, with 14 bases between them. There are 14 residues in the CDR3. The CDR3 reads CASSSSGEGTEAFF. DNA of the CDR3: TGCGCCAGCAGCTCATCAGGGGAAGGGACTGAAGCTTTCTTT.

The rearrangement links TRBV19 to TRBJ2-3, with D possibly matching TRBD1 (5 bases). Trimming removed 5 bases from V and 0 bases from J, with 15 bases in between. The germline CDR1 and CDR2 sequences are LNHDA and SQIVND (reference sequence). The CDR3 has 16 amino acids. CDR3 sequence reads: CASSPTTASSTDTQYF. The CDR3 DNA is TGTGCCAGTAGTCCTACGACAGCGTCTAGCACAGATACGCAGTATTTT.

Concerning this clone: Germline and junction disagree at one end, which may indicate a read error. The CDR3: CASSPHMTSSRSETRYF. Written as DNA, the CDR3 is TGTGCCAGCAGCCCACACATGACTAGCTCCCGATCAGAGACCCGGTACTTC. This chain uses TRBV7-8 with TRBJ2-5; 7 bases line up with TRBD2. The CDR3 length is 17 residues. Looked up from germline, CDR1 is SGHVS and CDR2 is FQNEAQ. Filled out from reference TRBV7-8 and TRBJ2-5, the complete variable domain reads GAGVSQSPRYKVAKRGQDVALRCDPISGHVSLFWYQQALGQGPEFLTYFQNEAQLDKSGLPSDRFFAERPEGSVSTLKIQRTQQEDSAVYLCASSPHMTSSRSETRYFGPGTRLLVL.

V and J are TRBV6-5 and TRBJ1-1, with a possible D match to TRBD1 (6 bases). Germline lookup yields CDR1 MNHEY and CDR2 SVGAGI. This CDR3 has 14 amino acids. V lost 2 bases, J lost 3 bases, and 10 bases lay in between. CDR3 nucleotides: TGTGCCAGCAGTTACAACAGGGTGGACACTGAAGCTTTCTTT. Residues: CASSYNRVDTEAFF.

The chain couples TRBV18 to TRBJ2-5; D gene ambiguous. Germline loops: CDR1 KGHSH, CDR2 LQKENI. Trimming pared 6 bases from V and 3 bases from J, leaving 11 bases between. The CDR3 length is 13 residues. The CDR3 loop reads CASSVAGKETQYF. The CDR3 DNA reads as TGTGCCAGCTCGGTCGCAGGCAAAGAGACCCAGTACTTC.